This T cell receptor beta chain comes out of a study of blood T cell repertoires in COVID-19. Study-wide context: The United States, Italy and Spain provided the acute and convalescent COVID-19 samples. From T cells, B-cell-depleted T cells, or PBMCs came the material, which was cDNA or gDNA.

This CDR3 is 14 amino acids long. The germline V gene has CDR1 LGHDT and CDR2 YNNKEL (reference sequence). Trimming left V 0 bases short and J 5 bases short, with 11 bases between. This clone was seen just once. Per the original methods: Estimates of nucleated cell counts were drawn from the amplification of reference gene primers. Clones were read by immunoSEQ multiplex PCR, and TCRdb kept only the in-frame ones, dropping some. That table gives V, J and clone size, and the DNA gave D and trimming. In the table there are over 20,000 clones, around 88% of which are singletons. The sample was peripheral blood. This TCR came from a man aged 70 or older with acute or convalescent COVID-19. The chain recombines TRBV3-1 (or the pseudogene TRBV3-2) with TRBJ2-7; D is possibly TRBD2 (5 bases). CDR3 nucleotide sequence: TGTGCCAGCAGCCAAGAAGGACTCGGGGACGAGCAGTACTTC. This sequence encodes CASSQEGLGDEQYF.